These 14 T cell receptor beta chains came from one sample sequenced in a study of OX40 agonist ivuxolimab in advanced cancers. The method was immunoSEQ multiplex PCR; TCRdb's version includes in-frame clones alone and lacks a portion of them. The data contain 60,000 to 95,000 clones, around 90% of them singletons. Sequencing used CD4+ or CD8+ T cells sorted from blood, obtained in a trial of the OX40 agonist ivuxolimab. Receptors were obtained from an adult with an advanced solid tumor such as melanoma, head and neck, liver or kidney cancer.

The V and J genes are TRBV6-6 and TRBJ1-2; a possible D gene is TRBD1 (6 bases). CDR1 and CDR2 from the germline V gene are MNHNY and SVGAGI (reference sequence). The CDR3 covers 13 residues. V lost 5 bases to trimming and J lost 4 bases, with 11 bases between them. CDR3 sequence: CASSPGQFYGYTF. For the CDR3, the DNA is TGTGCCAGCAGTCCGGGACAATTCTATGGCTACACCTTC.

The chain recombines TRBV18 with TRBJ1-2; 9 nucleotides match TRBD1. V dropped 4 bases and J dropped 7; count of bases not matched to a gene: 7. This CDR3 comprises 14 residues. Germline lookup yields CDR1 KGHSH and CDR2 LQKENI. The CDR3, as DNA: TGTGCCAGCTCACTGGGACAGGGTGCAGGTGGCTACACCTTC. Its translation is CASSLGQGAGGYTF.

The chain combines TRBV5-1 with TRBJ2-7, with a weak D call TRBD2 (6 bases). In germline, CDR1 is SGHRS, CDR2 YFSETQ. This CDR3 comprises 16 residues. V was clipped by 4 bases and J by 7 bases, with 24 bases between them. CDR3 nucleotides: TGCGCCAGCAGCGGGGACGGGAGTGGGCTTTCGGGGGAGCAGTACTTC. Translation gives CASSGDGSGLSGEQYF.

The V and J genes are TRBV11-1 and TRBJ2-5, with 7 bases matching TRBD2. This CDR3 is 14 amino acids long. The germline CDR1 and CDR2 sequences are SGHAT and FQDESV (reference sequence). J lost 2 bases, V lost 1 base, and 1 base had no gene match. The CDR3 loop is CASSLGGGQETQYF. The CDR3 DNA reads as TGTGCCAGCAGCTTAGGGGGGGGGCAAGAGACCCAGTACTTC.

The V and J genes are TRBV6-4 and TRBJ1-1; unclear D gene. CDR1 MRHNA and CDR2 SNTAGT come from the germline V gene. V was cut by 5 bases and J by 1 base, with 11 bases left in between. The CDR3 has 14 residues. CDR3 bases: TGTGCCAGCAGTCTCGAGGCAGGGAACACTGAAGCTTTCTTT. This sequence encodes CASSLEAGNTEAFF.

V gene TRBV2 combines with J gene TRBJ2-1; 8 positions agree with TRBD1. This CDR3 has 11 residues. The V gene's germline CDR1 is SNHLY and CDR2 FYNNEI. V was clipped by 4 bases and J by 10 bases; unmatched bases: 0. The DNA for the CDR3 is TGTGCCAGCAGTGGACAGGGGGAGCAGTTCTTC. It encodes CASSGQGEQFF.

The chain employs TRBV7-2 and TRBJ2-1, with a tentative D call TRBD2 (5 bases). The germline V and J ends were trimmed by 8 bases and 0 bases, with 11 bases remaining between them. The CDR3 has 14 amino acids. The germline V gene encodes CDR1 SGHTA and CDR2 FQGNSA. CDR3 sequence (DNA): TGTGCCAGCGAAGAGCGGAGCTCCTACAATGAGCAGTTCTTC. As protein: CASEERSSYNEQFF.

The V call is TRBV28, the J call TRBJ1-2, with D hard to call. The germline gives CDR1 MDHEN, CDR2 SYDVKM. There are 15 residues in the CDR3. V dropped 5 bases and J dropped 4 bases, with 17 bases sitting between them. DNA for the CDR3: TGTGCCAGCAGTCCCAGAGATCTCTATTCCTATGGCTACACCTTC. Translation: CASSPRDLYSYGYTF.

The chain joins TRBV7-8 to TRBJ2-3; a possible D gene is TRBD2 (5 bases). Trimming stripped 6 bases from V and 9 bases from J, with 10 bases between. CDR3 length: 11 amino acids. Germline CDR1 SGHVS, CDR2 FQNEAQ. CDR3 region: CASRGGITQYF. CDR3 bases: TGTGCCAGCAGAGGAGGCATAACGCAGTATTTT.

This chain links TRBV9 with TRBJ2-2, with D unresolved. With 0 bases removed from V and 1 base from J, the gap between germline ends came to 7 bases. The CDR3 loop spans 15 amino acids. Germline CDR1 and CDR2: SGDLS and YYNGEE. CDR3 DNA: TGTGCCAGCAGCGTAGTGGGTATGAACACCGGGGAGCTGTTTTTT. This codes for CASSVVGMNTGELFF.

The chain has TRBV6-1 and TRBJ2-1; TRBD2 matches 9 bases. This CDR3 comprises 16 residues. Trimming took 0 bases from V and 8 from J; bases not matched to a gene: 8. Germline CDR1 and CDR2: MNHNS and SASEGT. The CDR3 bases are TGTGCCAGCAGTGAAGCTTCTAGCGGGGTATCTGATGAGCAGTTCTTC. It specifies CASSEASSGVSDEQFF.

The V call is TRBV28, the J call TRBJ2-7; no clear D. V gave up 2 bases and J gave up 3 bases, with 14 bases separating them. CDR3 length equals 15 residues. Looked up from germline, CDR1 is MDHEN and CDR2 is SYDVKM. The CDR3 protein is CASSLVGLAVYEQYF. DNA of the CDR3: TGTGCCAGCAGTTTAGTGGGGTTAGCCGTCTACGAGCAGTACTTC.

The chain carries TRBV5-4 and TRBJ2-1, with 15 bases fitting TRBD2. V was clipped by 4 bases and J by 10 bases; unmatched bases: 6. CDR1 and CDR2 (germline): SGHNT, YYREEE (reference sequence). The CDR3 is 15 residues long. The CDR3 sequence: CASSGLAGGLGEQFF. CDR3 bases: TGTGCCAGCAGCGGACTAGCGGGGGGGCTTGGAGAGCAGTTCTTC.

V usage is TRBV10-1 and J usage is TRBJ1-1; no firm D call. Germline CDR1 WNHNN, CDR2 SYGVQD (reference sequence). This CDR3 contains 14 residues. V gave up 3 bases and J gave up 1 base, with 9 bases separating them. The CDR3 DNA is TGCGCCAGCAGTGACCCGGGTCGGAACACTGAAGCTTTCTTT. Amino acid sequence: CASSDPGRNTEAFF.